This is a list of T cell receptor beta chains from one sample in a study of radiotherapy plus CTLA-4 blockade in lung cancer. The table came from immunoSEQ multiplex PCR; TCRdb's copy has only in-frame clones and leaves some out. Here the sample spans 85,000 to 120,000 clones, 85% being singletons. The sample was peripheral blood, taken from a patient treated with radiotherapy plus ipilimumab. The source of these receptors is a human donor with non-small cell lung cancer that progressed on radiotherapy plus ipilimumab. Some clones in this sample may be carry-over from other donors' samples. Each CDR3 is given with its conserved first and last residue. D genes are given only for firm matches. Size is stated for part of the rows, as once, few or many counts, or as a class when the clone is expanded.

>.|TRBV10-3|TRBJ2-7|.
TGTGCCATCAGCGACTCAAGGACCCTAAACTACGAGCAGTACTTC
CAISDSRTLNYEQYF
>TRBD1|TRBV29-1|TRBJ1-1|.
TGCAGCGTTGACCGCCAGGGGGACACTGAAGCTTTCTTT
CSVDRQGDTEAFF
>TRBD2|TRBV4-3|TRBJ2-3|.
TGCGCCAGCAGCCAAGATCCTAGCGGTACGCAGTATTTT
CASSQDPSGTQYF
>TRBD1|TRBV5-1|TRBJ1-1|few
TGCGCCAGCAGCTTGGCAGGGGGGGAAACTGAAGCTTTCTTT
CASSLAGGETEAFF
>.|TRBV6-1|TRBJ2-2|.
TGTGCCAGCAGTCGGCCGGGGGGCGCCGGGGAGCTGTTTTTT
CASSRPGGAGELFF
>.|TRBV6-5|TRBJ1-1|once
TGTGCCAGCAGTTACGGGGGGATCGGCCCTGAAGCTTTCTTT
CASSYGGIGPEAFF
>.|TRBV7-2|TRBJ1-5|.
TGTGCCAGCAGCCCGGTCTACGAGGGTCAGCCCCAGCATTTT
CASSPVYEGQPQHF
>.|TRBV11-2|TRBJ2-3|.
TGTGCCAGCAGCTTTGCGGAAGATACGCAGTATTTT
CASSFAEDTQYF
>TRBD1|TRBV6-1|TRBJ1-1|.
TGTGCCAGCAGTGAACAGGGGGTAAGCACTGAAGCTTTCTTT
CASSEQGVSTEAFF
>.|TRBV10-3|TRBJ1-5|.
TGTGCCATCAGTGAGTCGGGTTTTTATAGCAATCAGCCCCAGCATTTT
CAISESGFYSNQPQHF
>TRBD2|TRBV4-2|TRBJ2-1|.
TGTGCCAGCAGCCCCCGACTAGCGGGGGGGAACAATGAGCAGTTCTTC
CASSPRLAGGNNEQFF
>.|TRBV5-1|TRBJ2-7|.
TGCGCCAGCAGCTTGGGAAGGGGAGGGGGTTCCTACGAGCAGTACTTC
CASSLGRGGGSYEQYF
>.|TRBV7-2|TRBJ2-7|.
TGTGCCAGCAGCCAGGCCCTACCCAGGTCCTACGAGCAGTACTTC
CASSQALPRSYEQYF
>TRBD1|TRBV27|TRBJ2-7|.
TGTGCCAGCAGGGCCGGGACAGCCTACGAGCAGTACTTC
CASRAGTAYEQYF
>.|TRBV28|TRBJ1-1|few
TGTGCCAGCAGTTTAAGTGACACTGAAGCTTTCTTT
CASSLSDTEAFF
>.|TRBV6-5|TRBJ2-7|.
TGTGCCAGCAGTTACTCCTTTCCGGGGGTCGCCTACGAGCAGTACTTC
CASSYSFPGVAYEQYF
>.|TRBV7-3|TRBJ2-1|few
TGTGCCAGCAGCCTAGGGGGTGAGCAGTTCTTC
CASSLGGEQFF
>.|TRBV7-6|TRBJ1-1|.
TGTGCCAGCAGCTTTCAGCTGAACACTGAAGCTTTCTTT
CASSFQLNTEAFF
>.|TRBV7-2|TRBJ1-1|.
TGTGCCAGCAGCGCTCGGACAAGGAACACTGAAGCTTTCTTT
CASSARTRNTEAFF
>TRBD1|TRBV5-1|TRBJ1-6|.
TGCGCCAGCAGCTTGGGGTCCGACAGGGGGGATTCACCCCTCCACTTT
CASSLGSDRGDSPLHF
>.|TRBV2|TRBJ2-7|.
TGTGCCAGCAGTGAATATGAGGGCCTGAACGAGCAGTACTTC
CASSEYEGLNEQYF
>.|TRBV7-2|TRBJ1-1|.
TGTGCCAGCAGCTTAACGGGAACCGTAGACAGGTATAGGACTGAAGCTTTCTTT
CASSLTGTVDRYRTEAFF